This T cell receptor (beta chain) was recorded in a study of molecular identifiers for immune sequencing clone quantification. Findings of the study overall: A single cell's spiked Jurkat TCR RNA was reportedly detectable among roughly 1 million naive cells. Sizes of highly expanded clones could be underestimated through identical TCRs sharing a barcode.

In this sample, this clonotype turned up many times. Its cognate antigen is unknown. Libraries of bulk TCR were made by previously described methods (with listed TCR primers). MiXCR was run by TCRdb on the PCR reads, yielding one entry per CDR3 protein. The sample has about 640,000 distinct CDR3 sequences, 20% seen once; the top ten hold roughly 0.85%. CDR3 length equals 12 residues. V gave up 4 bases and J gave up 2 bases, with 8 bases separating them. Germline values: CDR1 GTSNPN, CDR2 SVGIG (reference sequence). The chain recombines TRBV30 with TRBJ2-5; D ambiguous. The sequenced sample was naive CD8+ T cells from blood, with Jurkat cell RNA spiked in. Subset in this sample: FACS-sorted CD8+CD4-CCR7+CD45RA+ naive T cells. This receptor was identified in a human donor in good health. Some libraries in this study had Jurkat cell RNA spiked in. The CDR3 coding sequence is TGTGCCTGGAACCAATTACAAGAGACCCAGTACTTC. It yields the protein CAWNQLQETQYF.